One T cell receptor beta chain is described in this entry. Carrying unique molecular identifiers, the cDNA also gained a universal primer site through template switching. TCRdb independently ran MiXCR on the 5' RACE reads; one entry per CDR3 protein. The sample includes 200,000 to 250,000 distinct CDR3 sequences, approximately 11% seen only once; the top ten take roughly 4%. The sample is drawn from a study of identical twins. The CDR3 length is 14 residues. CDR1 LNHDA and CDR2 SQIVND come from the germline V gene (reference sequence). V was pared by 4 bases and J by 8 bases, with 17 bases between. These records were also assigned to another study, of yellow fever vaccine responses in identical twins.

Source material: memory (CD45RO+) T cells sorted from blood. The chain carries TRBV19 and TRBJ1-2; tentative D call: TRBD1 (6 bases). The clonotype originates from a woman aged 18-29 years in good health. The CDR3 loop is CASSTQGPMGGYTF. As DNA, the CDR3 is TGTGCCAGTAGTACGCAGGGGCCGATGGGAGGCTACACCTTC. The variable domain in full, with the rest retrieved from reference TRBV19 and TRBJ1-2, is DGGITQSPKYLFRKEGQNVTLSCEQNLNHDAMYWYRQDPGQGLRLIYYSQIVNDFQKGDIAEGYSVSREKKESFPLTVTSAQKNPTAFYLCASSTQGPMGGYTFGSGTRLTVV.